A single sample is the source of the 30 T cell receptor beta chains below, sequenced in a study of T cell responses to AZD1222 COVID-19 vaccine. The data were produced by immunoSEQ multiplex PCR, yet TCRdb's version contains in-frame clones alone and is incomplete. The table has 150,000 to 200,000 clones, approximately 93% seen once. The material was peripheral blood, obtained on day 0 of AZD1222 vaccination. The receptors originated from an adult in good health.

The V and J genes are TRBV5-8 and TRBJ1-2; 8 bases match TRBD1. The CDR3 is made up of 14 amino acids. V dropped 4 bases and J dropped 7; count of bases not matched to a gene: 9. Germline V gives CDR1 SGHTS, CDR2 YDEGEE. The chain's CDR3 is CASSLTGATVGYTF. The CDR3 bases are TGTGCCAGCAGCCTGACAGGGGCAACGGTTGGCTACACCTTC.

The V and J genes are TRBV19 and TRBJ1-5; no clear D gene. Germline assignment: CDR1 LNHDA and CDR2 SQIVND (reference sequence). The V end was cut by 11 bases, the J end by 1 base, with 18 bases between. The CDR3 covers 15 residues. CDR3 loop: CAAQSGPGSNQPQHF. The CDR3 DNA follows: TGTGCCGCCCAATCAGGCCCAGGAAGCAATCAGCCCCAGCATTTT.

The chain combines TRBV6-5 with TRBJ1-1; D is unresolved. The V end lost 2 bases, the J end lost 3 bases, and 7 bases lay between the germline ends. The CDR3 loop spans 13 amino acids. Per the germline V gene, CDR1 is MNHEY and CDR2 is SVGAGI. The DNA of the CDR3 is TGTGCCAGCAGTTACGGAGGTGACACTGAAGCTTTCTTT. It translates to CASSYGGDTEAFF.

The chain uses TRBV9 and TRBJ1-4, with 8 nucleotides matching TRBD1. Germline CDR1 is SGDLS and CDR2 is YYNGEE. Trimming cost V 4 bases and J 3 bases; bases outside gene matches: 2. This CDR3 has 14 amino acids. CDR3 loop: CASSKTGANEKLFF. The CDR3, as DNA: TGTGCCAGCAGCAAGACAGGGGCTAATGAAAAACTGTTTTTT.

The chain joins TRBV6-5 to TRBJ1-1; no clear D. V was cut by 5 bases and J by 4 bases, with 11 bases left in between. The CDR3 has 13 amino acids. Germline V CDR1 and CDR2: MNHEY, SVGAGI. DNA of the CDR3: TGTGCCAGCAGTATTGGGCCCGGCACTGAAGCTTTCTTT. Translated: CASSIGPGTEAFF.

CDR3 sequence reads: CASSQGYLTGGKDGYTF. DNA of the CDR3: TGCGCCAGCAGCCAAGGTTACCTGACAGGGGGCAAGGATGGCTACACCTTC. V usage is TRBV4-1 and J usage is TRBJ1-2, with 10 bases that match TRBD1. The CDR3 has 17 amino acids. After removal of 1 base from V and 6 bases from J, the junction contained 11 bases not matched to a gene. The germline V gene has CDR1 MGHRA and CDR2 YSYEKL.

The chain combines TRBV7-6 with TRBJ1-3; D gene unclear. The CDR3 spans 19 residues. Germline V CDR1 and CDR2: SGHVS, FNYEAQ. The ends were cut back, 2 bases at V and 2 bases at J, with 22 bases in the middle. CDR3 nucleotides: TGTGCCAGCAGCTTATTATCCCCCCACACCAATCCTCCTGGAAACACCATATATTTT. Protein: CASSLLSPHTNPPGNTIYF.

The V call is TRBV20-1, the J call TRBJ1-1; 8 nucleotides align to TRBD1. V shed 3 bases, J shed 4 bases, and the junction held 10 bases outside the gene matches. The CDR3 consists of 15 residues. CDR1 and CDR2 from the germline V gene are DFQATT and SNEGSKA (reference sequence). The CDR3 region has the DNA TGCAGTGCTAGTGGACAGGGTAGCTCAGGCACTGAAGCTTTCTTT. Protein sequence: CSASGQGSSGTEAFF.

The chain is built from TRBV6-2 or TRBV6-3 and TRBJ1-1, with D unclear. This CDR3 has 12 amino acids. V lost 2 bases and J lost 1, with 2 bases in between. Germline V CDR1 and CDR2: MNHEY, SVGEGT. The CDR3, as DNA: TGTGCCAGCAGTTACACGAACACTGAAGCTTTCTTT. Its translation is CASSYTNTEAFF.

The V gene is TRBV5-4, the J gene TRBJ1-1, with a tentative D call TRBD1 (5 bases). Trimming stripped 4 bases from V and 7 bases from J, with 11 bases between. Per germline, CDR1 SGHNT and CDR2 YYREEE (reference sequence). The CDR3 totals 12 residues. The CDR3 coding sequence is TGTGCCAGCAGCCCCACCGGGGGTGAAGCTTTCTTT. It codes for CASSPTGGEAFF.

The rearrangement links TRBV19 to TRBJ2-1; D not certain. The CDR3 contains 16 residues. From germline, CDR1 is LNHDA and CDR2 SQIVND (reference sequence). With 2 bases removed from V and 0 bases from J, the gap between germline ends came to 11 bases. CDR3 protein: CASSIRKGNSYNEQFF. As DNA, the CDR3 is TGTGCCAGTAGTATACGTAAGGGCAACTCCTACAATGAGCAGTTCTTC.

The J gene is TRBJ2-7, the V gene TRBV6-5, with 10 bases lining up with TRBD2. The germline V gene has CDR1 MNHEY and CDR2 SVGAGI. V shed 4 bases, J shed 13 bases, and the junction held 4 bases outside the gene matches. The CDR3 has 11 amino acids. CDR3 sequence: CASSSTSGAYF. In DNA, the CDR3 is TGTGCCAGCAGTTCCACTAGCGGGGCTTACTTC.

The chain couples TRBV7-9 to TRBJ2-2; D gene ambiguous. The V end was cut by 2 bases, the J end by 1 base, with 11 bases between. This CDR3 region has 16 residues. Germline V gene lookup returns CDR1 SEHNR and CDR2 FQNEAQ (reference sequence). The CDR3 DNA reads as TGTGCCAGCAGCTTACCGCGACTGGAGAACACCGGGGAGCTGTTTTTT. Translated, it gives CASSLPRLENTGELFF.

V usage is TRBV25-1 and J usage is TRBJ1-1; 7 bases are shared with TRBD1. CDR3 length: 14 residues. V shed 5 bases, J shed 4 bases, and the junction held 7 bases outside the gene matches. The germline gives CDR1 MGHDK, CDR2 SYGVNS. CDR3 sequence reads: CASSRQGWGTEAFF. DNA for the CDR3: TGTGCCAGCAGTAGACAGGGCTGGGGCACTGAAGCTTTCTTT.

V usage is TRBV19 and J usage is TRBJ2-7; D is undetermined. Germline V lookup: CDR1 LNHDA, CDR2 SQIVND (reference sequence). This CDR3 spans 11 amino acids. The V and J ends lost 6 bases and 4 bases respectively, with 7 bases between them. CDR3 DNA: TGTGCCAGTAGCGGAAATTACGAGCAGTACTTC. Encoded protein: CASSGNYEQYF.

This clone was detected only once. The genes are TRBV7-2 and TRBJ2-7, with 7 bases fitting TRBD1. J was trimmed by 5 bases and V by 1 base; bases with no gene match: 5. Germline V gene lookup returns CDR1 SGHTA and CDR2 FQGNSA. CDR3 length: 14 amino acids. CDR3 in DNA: TGTGCCAGCAGCTTAGGACAGGGTTCGGACGAGCAGTACTTC. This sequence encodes CASSLGQGSDEQYF.

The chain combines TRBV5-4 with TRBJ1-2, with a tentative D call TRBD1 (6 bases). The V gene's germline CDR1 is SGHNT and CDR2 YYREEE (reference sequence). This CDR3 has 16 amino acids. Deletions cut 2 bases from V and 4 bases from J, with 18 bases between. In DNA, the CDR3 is TGTGCCAGCAGCTTCCTCCAGGGGCGTGCGGGCTATGGCTACACCTTC. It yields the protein CASSFLQGRAGYGYTF.

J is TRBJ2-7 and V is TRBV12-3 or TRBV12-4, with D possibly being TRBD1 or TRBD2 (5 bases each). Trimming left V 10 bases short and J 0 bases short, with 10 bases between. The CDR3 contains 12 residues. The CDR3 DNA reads TGTGCCACGGGGCTGAGCTCCTACGAGCAGTACTTC. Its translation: CATGLSSYEQYF.

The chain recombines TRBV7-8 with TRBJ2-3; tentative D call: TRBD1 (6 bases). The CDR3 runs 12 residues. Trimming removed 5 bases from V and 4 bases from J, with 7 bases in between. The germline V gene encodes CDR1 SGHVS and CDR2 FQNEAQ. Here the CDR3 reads CASSPGADTQYF. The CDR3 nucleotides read TGTGCCAGCAGCCCAGGGGCAGATACGCAGTATTTT.

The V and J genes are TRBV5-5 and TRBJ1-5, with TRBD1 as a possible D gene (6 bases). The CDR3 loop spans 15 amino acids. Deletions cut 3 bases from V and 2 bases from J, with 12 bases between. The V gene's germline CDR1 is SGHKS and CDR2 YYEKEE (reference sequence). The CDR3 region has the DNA TGTGCCAGCAGCTCCAGGGGTCTTGGCAATCAGCCCCAGCATTTT. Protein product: CASSSRGLGNQPQHF.

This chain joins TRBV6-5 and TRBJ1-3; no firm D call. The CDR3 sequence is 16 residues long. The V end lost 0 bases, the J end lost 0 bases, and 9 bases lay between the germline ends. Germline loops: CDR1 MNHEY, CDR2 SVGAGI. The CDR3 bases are TGTGCCAGCAGTTACTCAGGAGTAGGCTCTGGAAACACCATATATTTT. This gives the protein CASSYSGVGSGNTIYF.

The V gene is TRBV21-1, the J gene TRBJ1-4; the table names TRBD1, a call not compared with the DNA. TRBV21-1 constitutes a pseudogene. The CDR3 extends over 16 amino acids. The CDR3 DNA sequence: TGTGCCAGCAGCAAAGGGAGACAGGCGGCTAATGAAAAACTGTTTTTT. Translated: CASSKGRQAANEKLFF.

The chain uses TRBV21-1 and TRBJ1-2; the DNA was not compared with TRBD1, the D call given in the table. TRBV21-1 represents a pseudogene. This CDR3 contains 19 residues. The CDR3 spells CASSKLLNGTDKLWYGYTF. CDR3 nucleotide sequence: TGTGCCAGCAGCAAATTATTAAACGGGACAGACAAGTTATGGTATGGCTACACCTTC.

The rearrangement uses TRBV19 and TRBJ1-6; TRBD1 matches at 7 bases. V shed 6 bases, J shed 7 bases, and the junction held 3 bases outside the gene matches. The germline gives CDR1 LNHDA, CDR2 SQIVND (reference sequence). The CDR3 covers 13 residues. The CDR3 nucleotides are TGTGCCAGTAGCGGGACAGCGAATTCACCCCTCCACTTT. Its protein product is CASSGTANSPLHF.

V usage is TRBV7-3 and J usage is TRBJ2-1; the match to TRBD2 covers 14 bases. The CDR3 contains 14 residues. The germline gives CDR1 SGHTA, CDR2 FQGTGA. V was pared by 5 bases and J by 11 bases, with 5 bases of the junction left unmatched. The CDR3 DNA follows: TGTGCCAGCAGCCAAGGGACTAGCGGGGGAAAGCAGTTCTTC. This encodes CASSQGTSGGKQFF.

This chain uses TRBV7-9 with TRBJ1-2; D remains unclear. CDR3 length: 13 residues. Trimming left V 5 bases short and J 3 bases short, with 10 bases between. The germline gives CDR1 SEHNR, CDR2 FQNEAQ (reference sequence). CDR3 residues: CASSTPGYYGYTF. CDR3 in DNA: TGTGCCAGCAGCACCCCGGGGTACTATGGCTACACCTTC.

CDR3 bases: TGTGCCAGCCCTCCCTATGGCTACACCTTC. Amino acid sequence: CASPPYGYTF. The chain links TRBV7-3 to TRBJ1-2; D unclear. Per germline, CDR1 SGHTA and CDR2 FQGTGA. The V end was cut by 8 bases, the J end by 4 bases, with 5 bases between. This CDR3 has 10 amino acids.

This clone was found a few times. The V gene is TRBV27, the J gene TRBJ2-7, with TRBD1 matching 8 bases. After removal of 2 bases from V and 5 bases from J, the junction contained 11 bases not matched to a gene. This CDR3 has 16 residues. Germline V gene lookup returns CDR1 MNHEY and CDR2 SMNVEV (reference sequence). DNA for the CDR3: TGTGCCAGCAGTTTACTCCCCGGACAGGGCACGCACGAGCAGTACTTC. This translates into CASSLLPGQGTHEQYF.

This CDR3 is CASSSPRALAYETQYF. The CDR3 nucleotides read TGTGCCAGCAGCTCTCCGCGCGCGCTAGCATACGAGACCCAGTACTTC. This chain joins TRBV7-8 and TRBJ2-5, with D perhaps matching TRBD2 (5 bases). Per germline, CDR1 SGHVS and CDR2 FQNEAQ. The CDR3 has 16 amino acids. Trimming removed 4 bases from V and 5 bases from J, with 20 bases in between.

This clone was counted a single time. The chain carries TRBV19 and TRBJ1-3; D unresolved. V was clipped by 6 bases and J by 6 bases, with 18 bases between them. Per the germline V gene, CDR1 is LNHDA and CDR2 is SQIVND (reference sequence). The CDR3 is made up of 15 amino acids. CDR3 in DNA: TGTGCCAGTAGAAATAGGGCCGCCGGGGAAAACACCATATATTTT. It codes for CASRNRAAGENTIYF.